Included here is one T cell receptor beta chain sequence, with context. Original analysis: Amplification of reference gene primers was used by the study to estimate nucleated cell counts. Produced via immunoSEQ multiplex PCR; TCRdb's table is partial and in-frame only. D and trimming come from the DNA, and the V and J calls and clone size come from that table. The table includes over 150,000 clones, more than 75% detected once. CDR1 WSHSY and CDR2 SAAADI come from the germline V gene. The length of the CDR3 is 17 residues. Trimming took 4 bases from V and 5 from J; bases not matched to a gene: 13. These data are taken from a study of blood T cell repertoires in COVID-19. Study overall: Samples came from the United States, Italy and Spain, spanning acute and convalescent COVID-19. PBMCs, B-cell-depleted T cells, or T cells provided the cDNA or gDNA that made up the material.

This clonotype was sampled from a man aged 45-65 years who had recovered from COVID-19. Sequencing input: peripheral blood. This chain joins TRBV10-2 and TRBJ2-2; TRBD1 matches at 7 bases. This chain's CDR3 is CASSGSTGILVTGELFF. CDR3 DNA sequence: TGCGCCAGCAGTGGTTCGACAGGGATTCTGGTGACCGGGGAGCTGTTTTTT.